This T cell receptor beta chain comes out of a study of regulatory T cells in long-lasting Graves disease. Time point in this sample: newly diagnosed GD, antithyroid drugs for less than 3 months. From PBMCs, RNA was extracted and then used to make the TCR library. CDR3 regions were amplified by Arm-PCR using iRepertoire HTBI primers to build TCR beta libraries. Using its own MiXCR run on the multiplex PCR reads, TCRdb lists one record per CDR3 protein. This repertoire shows 540,000 or so distinct CDR3 sequences, 13% found once; its top ten account for roughly a tenth. Germline V lookup: CDR1 SGHRS, CDR2 YFSETQ. V shed 2 bases and J 6 bases; nucleotides not matched to a gene: 7. The CDR3 sequence is 14 residues long. The same data also contributed to another study, on T cells in Graves' hyperthyroidism and ophthalmopathy. In that study: Diagnosing involved the use of clinical symptoms, serum thyroxine and TRAb, thyroid ultrasound and orbital computed tomography.

The chain joins TRBV5-1 to TRBJ1-2; 7 bases are shared with TRBD1. The receptor was isolated from a man aged 30 to 45 with Graves disease. The specimen was peripheral blood mononuclear cells (PBMCs), collected at new diagnosis, from a patient treated with antithyroid drugs. The CDR3 DNA follows: TGCGCCAGCAGCTTACCGGGACAGCCCGATGGCTACACCTTC. Residues: CASSLPGQPDGYTF.